This TCR beta chain stems from a study of blood T cell repertoires in COVID-19. The CDR3 is made up of 11 amino acids. V lost 4 bases and J 5 bases, leaving 5 bases between the germline ends. The germline gives CDR1 SQVTM, CDR2 ANQGSEA. Assay: immunoSEQ multiplex PCR; the TCRdb copy retains only in-frame clones and omits some. This sample has around 400,000 clones, with roughly 90% found just once. The rearrangement links TRBV29-1 to TRBJ1-4; unclear D gene. The sequenced sample consisted of peripheral blood. This sequence was found in a man aged 40-55 years with acute or convalescent COVID-19. Here the CDR3 DNA reads TGCAGCGTTGGACTAAATGAAAAACTGTTTTTT. Its translation: CSVGLNEKLFF. The whole variable domain, remainder taken from reference TRBV29-1 and TRBJ1-4, is SAVISQKPSRDICQRGTSLTIQCQVDSQVTMMFWYRQQPGQSLTLIATANQGSEATYESGFVIDKFPISRPNLTFSTLTVSNMSPEDSSIYLCSVGLNEKLFFGSGTQLSVL.